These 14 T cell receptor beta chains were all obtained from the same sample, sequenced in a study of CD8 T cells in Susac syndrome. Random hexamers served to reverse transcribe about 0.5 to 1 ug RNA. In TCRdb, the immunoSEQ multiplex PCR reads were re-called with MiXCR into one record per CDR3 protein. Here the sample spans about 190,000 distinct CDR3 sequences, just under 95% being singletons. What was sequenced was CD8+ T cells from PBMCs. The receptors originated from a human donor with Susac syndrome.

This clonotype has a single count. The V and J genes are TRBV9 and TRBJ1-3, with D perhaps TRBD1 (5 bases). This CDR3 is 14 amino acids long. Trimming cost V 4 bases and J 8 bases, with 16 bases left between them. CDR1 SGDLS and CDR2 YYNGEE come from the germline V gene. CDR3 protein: CASSPGTAGDTIYF. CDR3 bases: TGTGCCAGCAGCCCCGGGACCGCTGGTGACACCATATATTTT.

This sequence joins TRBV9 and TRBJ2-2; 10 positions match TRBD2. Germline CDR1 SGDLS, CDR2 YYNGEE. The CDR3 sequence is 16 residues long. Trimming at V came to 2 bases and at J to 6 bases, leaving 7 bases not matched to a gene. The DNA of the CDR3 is TGTGCCAGCAGCGTTGGATCCAGCGGGGGGGCCGGGGAGCTGTTTTTT. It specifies CASSVGSSGGAGELFF.

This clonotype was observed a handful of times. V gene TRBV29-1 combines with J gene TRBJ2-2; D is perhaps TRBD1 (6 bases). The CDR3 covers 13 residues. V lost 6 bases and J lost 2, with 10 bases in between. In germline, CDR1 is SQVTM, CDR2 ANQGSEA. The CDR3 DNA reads TGCAGCGTCGGACAGTCAAACACCGGGGAGCTGTTTTTT. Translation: CSVGQSNTGELFF.

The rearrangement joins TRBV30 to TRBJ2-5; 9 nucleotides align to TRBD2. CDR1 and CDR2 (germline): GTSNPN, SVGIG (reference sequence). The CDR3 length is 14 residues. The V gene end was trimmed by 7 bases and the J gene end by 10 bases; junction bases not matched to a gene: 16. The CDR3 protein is CASEQRGDLLSQYF. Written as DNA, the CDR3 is TGTGCCTCCGAGCAGCGGGGGGACCTATTGAGCCAGTACTTC.

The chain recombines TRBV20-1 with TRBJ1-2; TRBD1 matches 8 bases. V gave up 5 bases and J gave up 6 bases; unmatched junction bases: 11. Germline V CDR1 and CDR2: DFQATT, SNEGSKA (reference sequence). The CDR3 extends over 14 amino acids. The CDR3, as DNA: TGCAGTGCTCCAGGGGGCGGTTCGCCCGATGGCTACACCTTC. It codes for CSAPGGGSPDGYTF.

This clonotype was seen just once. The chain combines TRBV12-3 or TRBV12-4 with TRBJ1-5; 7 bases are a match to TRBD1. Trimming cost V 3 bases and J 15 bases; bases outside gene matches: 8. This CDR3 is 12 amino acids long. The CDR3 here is CASSFDRVHGHF. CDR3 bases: TGTGCCAGCAGTTTCGACAGGGTCCATGGGCATTTT.

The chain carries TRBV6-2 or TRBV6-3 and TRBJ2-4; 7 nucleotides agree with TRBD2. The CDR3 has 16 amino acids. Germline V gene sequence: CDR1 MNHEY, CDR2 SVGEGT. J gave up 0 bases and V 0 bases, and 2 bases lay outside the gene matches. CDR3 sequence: CASSYSTSRAKNIQYF. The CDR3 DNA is TGTGCCAGCAGTTACTCGACTAGCAGAGCCAAAAACATTCAGTACTTC.

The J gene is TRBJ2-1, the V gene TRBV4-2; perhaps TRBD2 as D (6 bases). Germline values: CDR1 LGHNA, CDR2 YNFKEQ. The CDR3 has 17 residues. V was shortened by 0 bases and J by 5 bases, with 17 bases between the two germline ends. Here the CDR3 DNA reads TGTGCCAGCAGCCAAGAGCCCAGGACGGGACTCAACAATGAGCAGTTCTTC. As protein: CASSQEPRTGLNNEQFF.

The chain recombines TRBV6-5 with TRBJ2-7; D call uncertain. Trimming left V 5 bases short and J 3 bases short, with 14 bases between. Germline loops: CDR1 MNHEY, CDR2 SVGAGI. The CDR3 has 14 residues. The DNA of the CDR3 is TGTGCCAGCAGTCGCTCTAGTTACTTCTACGAGCAGTACTTC. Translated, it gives CASSRSSYFYEQYF.

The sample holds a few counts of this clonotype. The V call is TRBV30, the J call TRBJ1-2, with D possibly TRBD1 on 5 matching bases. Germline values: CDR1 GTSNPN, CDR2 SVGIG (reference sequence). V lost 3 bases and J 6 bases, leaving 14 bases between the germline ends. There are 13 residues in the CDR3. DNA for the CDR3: TGTGCCTGGAGACAGGTGGAAATAAATGGCTACACCTTC. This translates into CAWRQVEINGYTF.

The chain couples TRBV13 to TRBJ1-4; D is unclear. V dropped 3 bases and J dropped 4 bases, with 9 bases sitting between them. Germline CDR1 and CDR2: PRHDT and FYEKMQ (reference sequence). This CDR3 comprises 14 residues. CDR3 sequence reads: CASSFGRNNEKLFF. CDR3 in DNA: TGTGCCAGCAGCTTCGGCAGAAATAATGAAAAACTGTTTTTT. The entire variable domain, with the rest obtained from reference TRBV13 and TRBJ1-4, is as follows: AAGVIQSPRHLIKEKRETATLKCYPIPRHDTVYWYQQGPGQDPQFLISFYEKMQSDKGSIPDRFSAQQFSDYHSELNMSSLELGDSALYFCASSFGRNNEKLFFGSGTQLSVL.

The CDR3 region is CASSYPARITDTQYF. CDR3 in DNA: TGTGCCAGCAGTTACCCCGCCAGGATAACAGATACGCAGTATTTT. The genes are TRBV6-6 and TRBJ2-3; D ambiguous. CDR3 length: 15 residues. The ends were cut back, 2 bases at V and 3 bases at J, with 12 bases in the middle. Germline-derived CDR1 and CDR2 are MNHNY and SVGAGI (reference sequence).

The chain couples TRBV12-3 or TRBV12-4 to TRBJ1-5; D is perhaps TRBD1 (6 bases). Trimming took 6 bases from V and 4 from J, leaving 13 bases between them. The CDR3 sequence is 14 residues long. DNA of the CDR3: TGTGCCAGCAGCGACCGGGACAAAAATCAGCCCCAGCATTTT. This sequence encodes CASSDRDKNQPQHF.

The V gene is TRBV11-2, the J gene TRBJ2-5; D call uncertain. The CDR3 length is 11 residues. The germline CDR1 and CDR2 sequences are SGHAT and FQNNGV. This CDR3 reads CARKQKETQYF. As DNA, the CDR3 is TGTGCTAGGAAGCAGAAAGAGACCCAGTACTTC.